Following are 16 T cell receptor beta chains from one sample sequenced in a study of OX40 agonist ivuxolimab in advanced cancers. Sequencing was performed with immunoSEQ multiplex PCR; in TCRdb, only in-frame clones are kept and a portion is missing. This table holds nearly 20,000 clones, about 86% found once. The input for sequencing was CD4+ or CD8+ T cells sorted from blood, taken in a trial of the OX40 agonist ivuxolimab. These receptors all come from an adult with an advanced solid tumor such as melanoma, head and neck, liver or kidney cancer.

The chain carries TRBV18 and TRBJ2-6; D gene uncertain. Trimming pared 4 bases from V and 2 bases from J, leaving 18 bases between. The CDR3 contains 18 residues. CDR1 and CDR2 (germline): KGHSH, LQKENI. CDR3 coding DNA: TGTGCCAGCTCACGAACGAGCGACCGAGCCCCTGGGGCCAACGTCCTGACTTTC. This translates into CASSRTSDRAPGANVLTF.

This chain links TRBV19 with TRBJ2-7; 8 bases fit TRBD2. The CDR3 totals 13 residues. Germline-derived CDR1 and CDR2 are LNHDA and SQIVND (reference sequence). V was pared by 4 bases and J by 4 bases, with 3 bases of the junction left unmatched. The CDR3, as DNA: TGTGCCAGTAGTACGGCTAGCGGGTACGAGCAGTACTTC. The encoded protein is CASSTASGYEQYF. Together with reference TRBV19 and TRBJ2-7, the CDR3 gives the full variable domain: DGGITQSPKYLFRKEGQNVTLSCEQNLNHDAMYWYRQDPGQGLRLIYYSQIVNDFQKGDIAEGYSVSREKKESFPLTVTSAQKNPTAFYLCASSTASGYEQYFGPGTRLTVT.

The J gene is TRBJ2-7, the V gene TRBV9; 8 nucleotides match TRBD1. This CDR3 has 15 amino acids. J was trimmed by 3 bases and V by 3 bases; bases with no gene match: 8. Germline-derived CDR1 and CDR2 are SGDLS and YYNGEE. This CDR3 reads CASSGSDRGDYEQYF. Here the CDR3 DNA reads TGTGCCAGCAGCGGATCCGACAGGGGCGACTACGAGCAGTACTTC.

The chain joins TRBV21-1 to TRBJ1-5; the DNA was not compared with TRBD1, the D call given in the table. TRBV21-1 is described as a pseudogene. The CDR3 covers 16 residues. CDR3 loop: CASSRPRDRDNQPQHF. The CDR3 DNA follows: TGTGCCAGCAGCCGCCCCCGGGACAGGGATAATCAGCCCCAGCATTTT.

This rearrangement joins TRBV18 to TRBJ2-2; the match to TRBD2 covers 10 bases. With V trimmed by 2 bases and J by 4 bases, 7 bases remained unmatched. Germline V lookup: CDR1 KGHSH, CDR2 LQKENI. The CDR3 consists of 17 residues. The CDR3 spells CASSPSSSGRATGELFF. As DNA, the CDR3 is TGTGCCAGCTCACCATCATCCAGCGGGAGGGCCACCGGGGAGCTGTTTTTT.

The genes are TRBV29-1 and TRBJ2-5; TRBD1 matches at 9 bases. V dropped 8 bases and J dropped 2; count of bases not matched to a gene: 6. Per germline, CDR1 SQVTM and CDR2 ANQGSEA. This CDR3 is built from 13 residues. The CDR3 nucleotides are TGCAGCACGAGACAGGGGGGACAAGAGACCCAGTACTTC. Translating it yields CSTRQGGQETQYF. The entire variable domain, with the rest obtained from reference TRBV29-1 and TRBJ2-5, is as follows: SAVISQKPSRDICQRGTSLTIQCQVDSQVTMMFWYRQQPGQSLTLIATANQGSEATYESGFVIDKFPISRPNLTFSTLTVSNMSPEDSSIYLCSTRQGGQETQYFGPGTRLLVL.

The CDR3 region is CASSYGGSVKTQYF. The CDR3 DNA follows: TGTGCCAGCAGTTACGGGGGGTCGGTTAAGACCCAGTACTTC. The J gene is TRBJ2-5, the V gene TRBV6-5; tentatively, D is TRBD2 (6 bases). Germline-derived CDR1 and CDR2 are MNHEY and SVGAGI. V lost 2 bases and J 6 bases, leaving 13 bases between the germline ends. CDR3 length equals 14 residues.

This clone has only a few counts. This chain joins TRBV14 and TRBJ2-3; TRBD1 agrees at 8 bases. In germline, CDR1 is SGHDN, CDR2 FVKESK. CDR3 length: 16 amino acids. After removal of 4 bases from V and 2 bases from J, the junction contained 8 bases not matched to a gene. The CDR3 loop reads CASSLRQGRDTDTQYF. Written as DNA, the CDR3 is TGTGCCAGCAGCCTTCGACAGGGGCGCGACACAGATACGCAGTATTTT.

The V and J genes are TRBV4-2 and TRBJ2-4, with D uncertain. The germline V and J ends were trimmed by 1 base and 0 bases, with 7 bases remaining between them. This CDR3 contains 15 residues. Germline CDR1 LGHNA, CDR2 YNFKEQ. CDR3 amino acids: CASSQADLAKNIQYF. As DNA, the CDR3 is TGTGCCAGCAGCCAAGCGGACCTAGCCAAAAACATTCAGTACTTC.

The chain has TRBV13 and TRBJ2-1, with 10 nucleotides matching TRBD1. Unmatched junction bases numbered 3, after V lost 3 bases and J lost 4 bases. Germline loops: CDR1 PRHDT, CDR2 FYEKMQ (reference sequence). The CDR3 loop spans 15 amino acids. CDR3 DNA sequence: TGTGCCAGCAGCTTTTGGGACAGGGGTTACAATGAGCAGTTCTTC. Its protein is CASSFWDRGYNEQFF.

This chain links TRBV6-5 with TRBJ1-2; 7 bases match TRBD1. The germline V gene has CDR1 MNHEY and CDR2 SVGAGI. The J segment lost 8 bases and the V segment lost 0 bases, leaving 9 bases of the junction unmatched. The CDR3 has 15 amino acids. The CDR3 loop is CASSYSTGTLEGYTF. The DNA of the CDR3 is TGTGCCAGCAGTTACTCGACAGGGACCTTAGAGGGCTACACCTTC.

This clone occurred a few times. This CDR3 reads CASSDTGTGELFF. The DNA of the CDR3 is TGCGCCAGCAGCGACACAGGCACCGGGGAGCTGTTTTTT. The chain joins TRBV5-1 to TRBJ2-2, with D tentatively TRBD1 (5 bases). The V gene lost 4 bases and the J gene lost 4 bases, with 8 bases spanning the gap. The V gene's germline CDR1 is SGHRS and CDR2 YFSETQ. The CDR3 sequence is 13 residues long.

The J gene is TRBJ1-5, the V gene TRBV5-6; a possible D gene is TRBD1 (5 bases). Trimming cost V 1 base and J 2 bases, with 13 bases left between them. This CDR3 comprises 16 residues. Germline V gives CDR1 SGHDT, CDR2 YYEEEE. CDR3 DNA sequence: TGTGCCAGCAGCTTGACAGGTGTCCGGGGCAATCAGCCCCAGCATTTT. It specifies CASSLTGVRGNQPQHF. Looking up the rest from reference TRBV5-6 and TRBJ1-5 gives the full variable domain: DAGVTQSPTHLIKTRGQQVTLRCSPKSGHDTVSWYQQALGQGPQFIFQYYEEEERQRGNFPDRFSGHQFPNYSSELNVNALLLGDSALYLCASSLTGVRGNQPQHFGDGTRLSIL.

Worth noting for this clone: One end of the junction does not line up with germline, which may come from a read error. The chain uses TRBV7-7 and TRBJ2-5; D uncertain. Germline CDR1 SSHAT, CDR2 FNYEAQ (reference sequence). This CDR3 contains 14 residues. The CDR3 DNA reads TGTGCTAGCAGCCTGAGACTGGGCCCAGAGACCCAGTACTTC. Its translation: CASSLRLGPETQYF.

This clone has only one observation. This chain links TRBV30 with TRBJ1-2; 11 positions agree with TRBD1. The trim removed 5 bases at V and 3 bases at J, leaving 8 bases unmatched. The length of the CDR3 is 15 residues. Germline V gives CDR1 GTSNPN, CDR2 SVGIG (reference sequence). In nucleotides, the CDR3 is TGTGCCTGGCTTAGGACAGGGGGCTCCTACTATGGCTACACCTTC. It is translated as CAWLRTGGSYYGYTF.

The chain recombines TRBV2 with TRBJ1-2; no clear D. Trimming cost V 3 bases and J 0 bases, with 8 bases left between them. This CDR3 region has 14 residues. In germline, CDR1 is SNHLY, CDR2 FYNNEI. CDR3 nucleotides: TGTGCCAGCAGTGATCGGCGGTCTAACTATGGCTACACCTTC. It codes for CASSDRRSNYGYTF.